The sequence of this T cell receptor beta chain was determined in a study of CD8+ T cells in alopecia areata listed by TCRdb under 2018. Turning to the overall study: Skin from C3H/HeJ donors with spontaneous alopecia (6-12 months old) was grafted onto female C3H/HeJ recipients that were roughly 6-11 weeks old. High-throughput TCRbeta sequencing was used to examine T cell clonal expansion in alopecia areata in both the C3H/HeJ mouse model and human patients. TCRbeta CDR3 regions were amplified by immunoSEQ multiplex PCR using 35 Vbeta forward and 13 Jbeta reverse primers. RNA was extracted with the PAXgene miRNA kit for fixed scalp, the miRNeasy kit for PBMCs, and the RNeasy kit for mouse skin. Scalp clonality was compared across normal scalp (n=4), patchy alopecia areata scalp (n=8), and alopecia totalis/universalis scalp (n=8). In humans, TCRbeta sequencing was performed on scalp tissue and on sorted CD4+ and CD8+ peripheral blood T cells from healthy controls and from patients with patchy or totalis/universalis alopecia areata. Results the study describes overall, beyond this receptor: Resident alphabeta T cells in normal human skin are also sequenced, complicating scalp TCR repertoire analysis, unlike mouse skin dominated by gammadelta T cells. Compared with normal scalp, lesional scalp, particularly in alopecia totalis/universalis, had higher clonality and more expanded CD8+ clones, which suggests antigenic drive. TCR sequences shared between patients were less clear than in mice, possibly partly because of HLA diversity in the patient population.

In its sample, this clone was seen a few times. Its binding antigen is unknown. This is a mouse receptor, so gene names and germline sequences are those of the mouse. The CDR3 end lies 4 residues beyond the end of the read and is filled in from the germline J gene. Other DNA sequences in the sample encode the same CDR3. Cells from pooled mouse cutaneous lymph nodes were stained for CD4, CD8alpha, NKG2D, NKG2ACE and other markers and then sorted on a BD Influx. The CDR3 starts with the cysteine, ends with the phenylalanine, and has 15 residues. The 33 bases shown cover part of the CDR3, and their frame starts at base 1. The germline V gene (reference sequence) sets CDR1 to NSQYPW and CDR2 to LRSPGD. V loses 1 base, J loses 0 bases, and the germline ends lie 9 bases apart. Receptor amplification or capture employed the immunoSEQ multiplex PCR assay. RNA was extracted from all samples and reverse transcribed into cDNA, which served as template for TCR sequencing. First-strand cDNA was synthesized using SuperScript III with a 2:1 mix of oligo-dT and random hexamers. A synthetic immune receptor repertoire was used to gauge amplification bias, and whatever bias remained was removed computationally. Libraries were sequenced on Illumina HiSeq using 60 bp reads that covered the CDR3 and were read from J toward V. The study's own analysis went as follows. Raw reads were preprocessed to remove errors, and CDR3 was defined by IMGT conventions from the conserved cysteine to phenylalanine. Clonality was computed by normalizing Shannon entropy by log2 of the number of productive unique TCRs and subtracting the result from 1. Scalp TCRbeta sequences were cross-referenced with sorted blood CD4 and CD8 repertoires so that the CD4 or CD8 identity of scalp clones could be inferred. TCRdb provides this immuneACCESS table in a form limited to in-frame rearrangements. Some clones are lacking; in checked studies, under half of them reflect an unresolved V gene, and why the rest are absent is not known. D and trimming come from the DNA, and the V and J calls and clone size come from that table. The sample features over 250,000 clones, and none is a singleton. The ten largest clonotypes hold about 1.2% of the sample.

The specimen was CD4+ T cells sorted from a lymph node. The chain employs TRBV1 and TRBJ1-2; the D region possibly corresponds to TRBD1 (5 bases align). The clonotype was recovered from a C3H/HeJ mouse with alopecia areata. Mice of this strain carry the MHC haplotype H2-k. CDR3 DNA (partial): TGCACCTGCAGTGCAGGTGGGGGGGCAAACTCC. Its amino acids are CTCSAGGGANS. The complete CDR3 sequence is CTCSAGGGANSDYTF.